A single T cell receptor beta chain is shown here with its context. Its matching antigen is unknown. This sample was taken from a study of Graves' ophthalmopathy and Graves' hyperthyroidism. Study-wide context: Blood was drawn at initial diagnosis, before any treatment. Study results and caveats: An 81.08% specificity and just under 90% sensitivity were achieved by a 13-signature model that separated ophthalmopathy from stable hyperthyroidism. The model's prediction of ophthalmopathy progression had approximately 68% sensitivity and less than 75% specificity.

Investigators amplified TCR beta CDR3 regions from RNA transcripts. The authors performed first-round RT-PCR with HTBI primers and then a second-round multiplex PCR. TCRdb ran MiXCR on the multiplex PCR reads and lists one entry per CDR3 protein. The data contain hundreds of thousands of distinct CDR3 sequences, about two fifths of them seen just once; the ten biggest clones take up under 3.5%. The CDR3 extends over 15 amino acids. With 4 bases clipped from V and 3 bases from J, the junction kept 9 bases outside the gene matches. The V gene's germline CDR1 is SNHLY and CDR2 FYNNEI. The chain couples TRBV2 to TRBJ2-7; 7 bases are a match to TRBD2. The source is an adult man with Graves' ophthalmopathy. The sequenced sample consisted of peripheral blood. The chain's CDR3 is CASSALGGLSYEQYF. CDR3 coding DNA: TGTGCCAGCAGTGCTCTCGGGGGACTAAGCTACGAGCAGTACTTC.